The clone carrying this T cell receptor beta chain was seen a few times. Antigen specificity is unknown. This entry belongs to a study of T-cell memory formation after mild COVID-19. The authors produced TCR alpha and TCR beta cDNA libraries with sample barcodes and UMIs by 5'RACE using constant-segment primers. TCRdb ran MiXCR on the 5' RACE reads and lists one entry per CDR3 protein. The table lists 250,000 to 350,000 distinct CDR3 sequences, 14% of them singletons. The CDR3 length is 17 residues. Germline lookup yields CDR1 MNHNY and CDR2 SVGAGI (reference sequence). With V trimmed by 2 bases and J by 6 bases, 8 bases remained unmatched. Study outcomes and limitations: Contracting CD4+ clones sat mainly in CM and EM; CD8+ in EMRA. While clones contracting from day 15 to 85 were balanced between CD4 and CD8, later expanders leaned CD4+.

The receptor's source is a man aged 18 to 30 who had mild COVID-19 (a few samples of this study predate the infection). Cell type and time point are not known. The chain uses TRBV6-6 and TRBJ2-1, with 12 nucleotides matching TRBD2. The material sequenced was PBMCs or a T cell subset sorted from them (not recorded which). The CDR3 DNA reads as TGTGCCAGCAGTTACCCCCCGACTAGCGGGGGTGGCAATGAGCAGTTCTTC. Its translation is CASSYPPTSGGGNEQFF.